The 20 T cell receptor beta chains reported below all come from one sample, sequenced in a study of response to subunit inactivated influenza vaccine. TCRdb analysed the RT-PCR reads with MiXCR anew, one entry per CDR3 protein. This sample has 560,000 or so distinct CDR3 sequences, with about 8% found just once. This sample comprised PBMCs from blood, obtained approximately 25 months after vaccination. These receptors came from a man between 45 and 75 years old who received an inactivated influenza vaccine.

This clonotype was seen many times. The genes are TRBV6-5 and TRBJ1-4; D unresolved. CDR1 MNHEY and CDR2 SVGAGI come from the germline V gene. The ends were cut back, 6 bases at V and 1 base at J, with 3 bases in the middle. The CDR3 has 12 residues. CDR3 nucleotide sequence: TGTGCCAGCAGGGGAACTAATGAAAAACTGTTTTTT. The encoded protein is CASRGTNEKLFF.

On this clonotype: This may be a read error: a much more frequent sequence differs by one nucleotide. The chain couples TRBV12-3 or TRBV12-4 to TRBJ2-3; 7 bases are a match to TRBD2. The CDR3 totals 13 residues. The V and J ends lost 11 bases and 4 bases, in that order; junction bases with no gene match: 9. The CDR3 nucleotides read TGTGCCGGCTCGGCGGGGGTGGCAGATACGCAGTATTTT. Translation gives CAGSAGVADTQYF.

This clonotype was found a few times. The chain recombines TRBV7-3 with TRBJ2-1; TRBD2 agrees at 9 bases. This CDR3 region has 21 residues. V shed 1 base, J shed 1 base, and the junction held 17 bases outside the gene matches. From germline, CDR1 is SGHTA and CDR2 FQGTGA. The CDR3 reads CASSLSLGSGSFGGSYNEQFF. The DNA for the CDR3 is TGTGCCAGCAGCTTAAGTTTGGGTAGCGGGAGTTTCGGTGGGTCCTACAATGAGCAGTTCTTC.

This clonotype was found many times. The chain links TRBV30 to TRBJ1-1; 7 bases align to TRBD1. This CDR3 has 11 residues. Germline V gene sequence: CDR1 GTSNPN, CDR2 SVGIG (reference sequence). The junction had 0 bases not matched to a gene; V was cut back by 2 bases and J by 6 bases. For the CDR3, the DNA is TGTGCCTGGAGTAGGGGGCCTGAAGCTTTCTTT. It translates to CAWSRGPEAFF.

CDR3 residues: CASSPPPRLAVYNEQFF. CDR3 bases: TGTGCCAGCAGCCCCCCCCCGCGACTAGCGGTCTACAATGAGCAGTTCTTC. The chain couples TRBV7-9 to TRBJ2-1, with TRBD2 identical over 9 bases. Per germline, CDR1 SEHNR and CDR2 FQNEAQ (reference sequence). The CDR3 totals 17 residues. The ends lost 5 bases at V and 3 bases at J; junction bases unmatched: 11.

This clonotype came up many times. This chain connects TRBV5-1 to TRBJ2-3; TRBD2 matches 13 bases. The germline V gene has CDR1 SGHRS and CDR2 YFSETQ. CDR3 length: 16 residues. Trimming at V came to 4 bases and at J to 13 bases, leaving 15 bases not matched to a gene. The CDR3 protein is CASSSRGTSGTNTKYF. CDR3 nucleotide sequence: TGCGCCAGCAGCAGCCGTGGGACTAGCGGGACGAATACTAAGTATTTT.

The CDR3 region is CASSERRTGAYNEQFF. In DNA form, the CDR3 reads TGTGCCAGCAGTGAACGCCGGACAGGGGCCTACAATGAGCAGTTCTTC. J is TRBJ2-1 and V is TRBV25-1; 9 bases map to TRBD1. The V gene's germline CDR1 is MGHDK and CDR2 SYGVNS. CDR3 length equals 16 residues. V shed 2 bases, J shed 2 bases, and the junction held 4 bases outside the gene matches.

This clonotype was seen only a few times. Germline is not matched at one junction end, which may reflect a read error. This sequence joins TRBV6-6 and TRBJ2-7, with 9 bases that match TRBD2. In germline, CDR1 is MNHNY, CDR2 SVGAGI (reference sequence). The CDR3 has 11 residues. The DNA for the CDR3 is TGTGCCAGCAGCACCGGGACTAGCTCGTTCTTC. Translated: CASSTGTSSFF.

On this clonotype itself: A much larger clone is a single base away; this may be a read error. The DNA for the CDR3 is TGTGCCAGCAGCCAGCGGACGCGCGGGGAGCTGTTTTTT. This encodes CASSQRTRGELFF. The V call is TRBV14, the J call TRBJ2-2; D is uncertain. Deletions cut 3 bases from V and 7 bases from J, with 9 bases between. Germline V gene data show CDR1 as SGHDN and CDR2 as FVKESK. This CDR3 spans 13 amino acids. Together with reference TRBV14 and TRBJ2-2, the CDR3 gives the full variable domain: EAGVTQFPSHSVIEKGQTVTLRCDPISGHDNLYWYRRVMGKEIKFLLHFVKESKQDESGMPNNRFLAERTGGTYSTLKVQPAELEDSGVYFCASSQRTRGELFFGEGSRLTVL.

This clonotype was recorded many times. This sequence joins TRBV20-1 and TRBJ2-5, with a weak D call TRBD2 (6 bases). Trimming took off 2 bases at V and 5 bases at J, with 15 bases between the two ends. In germline, CDR1 is DFQATT, CDR2 SNEGSKA (reference sequence). The CDR3 runs 14 residues. The CDR3 loop is CSARLRGAGETQYF. CDR3 bases: TGCAGTGCTAGACTCCGGGGAGCGGGCGAGACCCAGTACTTC.

The rearrangement links TRBV10-3 to TRBJ2-3; D may correspond to TRBD1 or TRBD2 (5 bases each). Germline CDR1 is ENHRY and CDR2 is SYGVKD. V gave up 2 bases and J gave up 11 bases, with 14 bases separating them. This CDR3 spans 13 amino acids. CDR3 bases: TGTGCCATCAGTGAGAAATCCGGGACCCGGCAGTATTTT. It yields the protein CAISEKSGTRQYF.

Ten or more counts support this clonotype. The chain employs TRBV18 and TRBJ2-3; D gene ambiguous. Per the germline V gene, CDR1 is KGHSH and CDR2 is LQKENI. The CDR3 loop spans 12 amino acids. V was clipped by 3 bases and J by 5 bases, with 6 bases between them. The CDR3 loop is CASSPFGDTQYF. For the CDR3, the DNA is TGTGCCAGCTCACCCTTTGGAGATACGCAGTATTTT.

Only a few counts were recorded for this clonotype. V gene TRBV4-2 combines with J gene TRBJ1-6, with D possibly being TRBD1 (6 bases). In germline, CDR1 is LGHNA, CDR2 YNFKEQ. V dropped 4 bases and J dropped 6 bases, with 10 bases sitting between them. The CDR3 contains 14 residues. The CDR3 coding sequence is TGTGCCAGCAGCCCCGGGACAAGTAATTCACCCCTCCACTTT. It encodes CASSPGTSNSPLHF.

In its sample, this clonotype was seen once. The CDR3 sequence is CASSEDRDQNQPQHF. CDR3 sequence (DNA): TGTGCCAGCAGTGAGGACAGGGACCAAAATCAGCCCCAGCATTTT. The rearrangement joins TRBV6-1 to TRBJ1-5; 8 nucleotides line up with TRBD1. V shed 3 bases, J shed 4 bases, and the junction held 5 bases outside the gene matches. The germline gives CDR1 MNHNS, CDR2 SASEGT. The CDR3 is 15 amino acids.

There are many counts of this clonotype. The chain uses TRBV5-1 and TRBJ2-5, with D unresolved. This CDR3 is built from 14 residues. Germline CDR1 SGHRS, CDR2 YFSETQ. The V and J ends lost 0 bases and 4 bases respectively, with 10 bases between them. CDR3 coding DNA: TGCGCCAGCAGCTTGGGACCTGTGGGAGAGACCCAGTACTTC. Translation gives CASSLGPVGETQYF.

This clonotype has ten or more counts. This chain joins TRBV4-2 and TRBJ2-2, with D possibly matching TRBD1 (5 bases). The CDR3 length is 16 residues. V lost 0 bases and J lost 5, with 13 bases in between. Germline CDR1 and CDR2: LGHNA and YNFKEQ. DNA for the CDR3: TGTGCCAGCAGCCAAGATCCTGGGGCTTATACCGGGGAGCTGTTTTTT. Its protein product is CASSQDPGAYTGELFF.

V gene TRBV6-5 combines with J gene TRBJ2-7; 7 bases map to TRBD1. The CDR3 has 12 amino acids. V shed 4 bases and J 12 bases; nucleotides not matched to a gene: 9. Germline-derived CDR1 and CDR2 are MNHEY and SVGAGI. CDR3 loop: CASSFRDSTWYF. CDR3 coding DNA: TGTGCCAGCAGTTTCCGGGACAGCACTTGGTACTTC.

V is TRBV4-2 and J is TRBJ1-1, with a weak D call TRBD1 (5 bases). The germline V gene encodes CDR1 LGHNA and CDR2 YNFKEQ. Trimming pared 0 bases from V and 1 base from J, leaving 18 bases between. The CDR3 sequence is 18 residues long. This chain's CDR3 is CASSQDVGTGAANTEAFF. Here the CDR3 DNA reads TGTGCCAGCAGCCAAGATGTGGGTACCGGGGCAGCGAACACTGAAGCTTTCTTT.

This chain connects TRBV12-3 or TRBV12-4 to TRBJ2-1, with 15 bases identical to TRBD2. The junction had 9 bases not matched to a gene; V was cut back by 4 bases and J by 2 bases. The CDR3 has 19 residues. Written as DNA, the CDR3 is TGTGCCAGCAGTTCCCATAATGGACTAGCGGGGGGGCCCTACAATGAGCAGTTCTTC. As protein: CASSSHNGLAGGPYNEQFF.

The chain joins TRBV6-1 to TRBJ2-3; 7 bases are a match to TRBD2. Germline values: CDR1 MNHNS, CDR2 SASEGT. Trimming cost V 7 bases and J 6 bases; bases outside gene matches: 13. This CDR3 contains 15 residues. The CDR3 DNA follows: TGTGCCAGCACGCTGAAGGGACTACCCGACGATACGCAGTATTTT. It encodes CASTLKGLPDDTQYF.